The clone carrying this T cell receptor (beta chain) was counted at least ten times. This record belongs to a study of low-dose radiotherapy and immunotherapy resistance in tumors. Study background: Cohort 2, a group dosed every two weeks at 1 Gy per fraction, received 13 Gy in total over 26 weeks. Patients took aspirin (300 mg orally, daily) for four cycles beginning at cycle 1 day 1.

Documented time point: before trial treatment. Donors received nivolumab, ipilimumab, aspirin, low-dose cyclophosphamide and low-dose radiotherapy. CDR3 length: 15 amino acids. The V gene end was trimmed by 6 bases and the J gene end by 3 bases; junction bases not matched to a gene: 4. Germline V lookup: CDR1 LGHDT, CDR2 YNNKEL (reference sequence). Alpha- and beta-chain coverage of first-strand cDNA came from TRAV- and TRBV-specific primers. For amplifying TCRs, the PCR ran for about 20 cycles with Phusion, which was used together with a constant-region primer and the adapter on the V primers. TCRdb used MiXCR to reprocess the reads, holding one entry per CDR3 protein. In the table there are about 64,000 distinct CDR3 sequences, approximately 26% of which are singletons.

Sequenced material: PBMCs, taken before treatment. This sequence originates from a male donor with rectosigmoid adenocarcinoma. J is TRBJ2-3 and V is TRBV3-1, with TRBD2 identical over 12 bases. CDR3 region: CASSPTSGSTDTQYF. The CDR3 coding sequence is TGTGCCAGCAGTCCGACTAGCGGGAGTACAGATACGCAGTATTTT.